This T cell receptor (beta chain) is from a study of T cells after yellow fever vaccination (dated by TCRdb to 2018 to 2020). Regarding the research as a whole: The SMART-Seq v4 Ultra Low Input RNA kit was used to prepare libraries from fractions with low cell numbers. Bulk TCR alpha and beta repertoires were sequenced longitudinally to track T-cell clones before and after primary and booster YFV17D yellow fever vaccination. Two healthy male donors, one aged 18 to 30 and one aged 30 to 40 years, were included in the cohort. Blood was collected at multiple timepoints before and after primary and secondary immunization, and bulk PBMC replicates and cell subsets were isolated. General conclusions and limits of the study: Most clones expanded after primary vaccination were re-detected after the booster (almost 98% of CD4 and around nine tenths of CD8), suggesting broad memory maintenance. Compared with the primary T-cell response, the secondary T-cell response was weaker but faster, peaking on day 5 rather than day 15. The study included only two donors, which limits how far the findings can be generalized. A small fraction of clonotypes showed up in both the CD4 and CD8 compartments, probably as a result of convergent recombination. Computational filtering was required because FACS-sorted repertoires could contain abundant contaminating clonotypes from the bulk population.

The treatment or condition label for this specimen denotes: live attenuated yellow fever vaccine strain. A standard Ficoll-Paque protocol was used to isolate PBMCs from peripheral blood. CD4 and CD8 T-cell fractions were isolated with Dynabeads CD4 and CD8 positive selection kits. TriZol was used to extract RNA from bulk PBMCs, from CD4 and CD8 fractions, and from dextramer-positive and dextramer-negative fractions. Trimming removed 6 bases from V and 2 bases from J; the gene matches leave 10 bases unexplained. CDR1 MNHEY and CDR2 SVGAGI are derived from the germline V gene. The CDR3 measures 15 amino acids from cysteine to valine. CDR3 DNA only is kept here, 45 bases in frame from base 1. As to this clonotype: What this receptor recognizes is not known. Nothing much larger sits one base from this clone, and base qualities are not available.

The sequencer was an Illumina NovaSeq 6000. TCR cDNA was made using 5'RACE template switching, a step that added a universal primer site and unique molecular identifiers. Priming for cDNA synthesis came from both the TCR alpha and TCR beta constant segments. Library amplification used two PCR steps, and the second PCR step added sample barcodes and sequencing adapters. Sequencing of the libraries was done on either Illumina HiSeq 2500 (2x100 bp) or NovaSeq (2x150 bp). Per the source publication's procedure: MIGEC handled demultiplexing of reads and collapsing into UMI consensus sequences, while MiXCR performed V(D)J alignment. Clonotypes responding to the vaccine were identified with edgeR on replicate PBMC samples, with the criteria of FDR below 0.01 and a log2 fold change above 5 up to day 15. Bulk clonotypes were assigned CD4 or CD8 identity according to which sequenced CD4 or CD8 repertoire held them at higher abundance. The public reads were reanalyzed by TCRdb: fastp trimming at Q25, MiXCR alignment, in-frame beta chains only. Each record represents a unique CDR3 protein, reported with the most common genes and DNA among its rows. The authors' filters were not applied to this entry. Recorded for this sample are a few hundred thousand distinct CDR3 sequences; around 9.3% of them occurred a single time. Around 3.4% of the sample lies in the top ten.

This chain is built from TRBV6-5 and TRBJ2-7; 7 bases in between match TRBD2. The source material was CD4+ T cells sorted from PBMCs, sampled 5 days after the yellow fever booster vaccination. This TCR was sampled from a man aged 18 to 35 who received the YFV17D yellow fever vaccine. The CDR3 reads as follows: CASRGGVEGTYEQYV. The sequenced DNA is TGTGCCAGCAGGGGGGGGGTGGAAGGGACCTACGAGCAGTACGTC.